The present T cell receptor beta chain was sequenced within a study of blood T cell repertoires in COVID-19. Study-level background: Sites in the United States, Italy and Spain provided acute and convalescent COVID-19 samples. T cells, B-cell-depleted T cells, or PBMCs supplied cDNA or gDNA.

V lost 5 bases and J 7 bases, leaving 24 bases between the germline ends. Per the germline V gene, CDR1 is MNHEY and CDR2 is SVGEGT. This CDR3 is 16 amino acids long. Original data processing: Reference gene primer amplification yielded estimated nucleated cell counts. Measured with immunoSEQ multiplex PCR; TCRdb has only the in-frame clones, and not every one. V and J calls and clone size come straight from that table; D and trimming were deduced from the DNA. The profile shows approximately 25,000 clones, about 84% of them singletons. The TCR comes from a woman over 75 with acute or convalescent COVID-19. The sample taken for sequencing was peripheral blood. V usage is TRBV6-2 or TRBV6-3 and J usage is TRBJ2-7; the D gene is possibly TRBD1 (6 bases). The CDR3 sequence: CASSNRPGQRNPEQYF. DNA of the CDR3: TGTGCCAGCAGTAACCGACCCGGACAGAGGAACCCTGAGCAGTACTTC.